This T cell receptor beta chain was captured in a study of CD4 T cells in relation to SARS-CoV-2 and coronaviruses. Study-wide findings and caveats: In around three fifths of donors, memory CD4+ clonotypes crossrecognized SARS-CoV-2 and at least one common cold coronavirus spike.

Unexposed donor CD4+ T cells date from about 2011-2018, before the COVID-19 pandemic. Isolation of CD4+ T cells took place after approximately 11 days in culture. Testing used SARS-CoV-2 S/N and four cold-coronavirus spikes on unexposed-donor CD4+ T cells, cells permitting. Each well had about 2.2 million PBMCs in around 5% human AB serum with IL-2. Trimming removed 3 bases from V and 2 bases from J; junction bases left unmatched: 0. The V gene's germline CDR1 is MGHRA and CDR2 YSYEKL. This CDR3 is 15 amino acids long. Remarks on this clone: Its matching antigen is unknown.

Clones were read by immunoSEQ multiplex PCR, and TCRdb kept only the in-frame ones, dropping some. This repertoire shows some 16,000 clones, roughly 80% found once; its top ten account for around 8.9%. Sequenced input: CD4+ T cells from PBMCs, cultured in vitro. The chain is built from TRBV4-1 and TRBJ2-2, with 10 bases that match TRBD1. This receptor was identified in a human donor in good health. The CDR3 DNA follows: TGCGCCAGCAGCCAGACAGGGGGCAACACCGGGGAGCTGTTTTTT. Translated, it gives CASSQTGGNTGELFF.